This TCR beta chain was found in a study of cytomegalovirus exposure and HLA in healthy donors. Study-level findings and limits: Some V segments (TRBV6-2 and TRBV6-3 among them) were excluded as indistinguishable.

This clone was seen a handful of times. Antigen specificity is unknown. Trimming at V came to 0 bases and at J to 4 bases, leaving 9 bases not matched to a gene. The CDR3 loop spans 19 amino acids. Germline CDR1 reads MGHRA; CDR2 reads YSYEKL. PCR involved 60 Vbeta and 13 Jbeta primers. Measured with immunoSEQ multiplex PCR; TCRdb has only the in-frame clones, and not every one. The sample consists of a few hundred thousand clones, 85% to 95% of them appearing once. The sample taken for sequencing was PBMCs. The TCR comes from a girl aged 2 to 9 in good health and CMV-seronegative. This chain joins TRBV4-1 and TRBJ2-6; the match to TRBD2 covers 10 bases. CDR3 nucleotide sequence: TGCGCCAGCAGCCAAGAGTCAGGACTAGCGGACGTGGGGGCCAACGTCCTGACTTTC. Translated, it gives CASSQESGLADVGANVLTF.